This T cell receptor beta chain was sequenced in a study of regulatory T cells in long-lasting Graves disease (dated by TCRdb to about 2021). Study-wide context: Persistent Graves' disease meant more than 5 years of antithyroid drug treatment with TSH receptor autoantibodies that stayed positive. Peripheral blood TCR sequencing and RNA sequencing compared persistent Graves' disease patients with newly diagnosed Graves' disease patients. The study took place in China and was registered as a clinical trial. A total of roughly 33 samples were covered by TCR sequencing, comprising around 13 persistent and around 20 newly diagnosed Graves' disease patients. On average, persistent Graves' disease patients in the clinical cohort had been on antithyroid drugs for roughly 11 years. General conclusions and limits of the study: Persistent Graves' disease patients showed lower TCR Shannon entropy and fewer highly expanded clones than newly diagnosed patients, suggesting clonal expansion. A larger number of public clonotypes was shared among persistent patients (around 3,000) than among newly diagnosed patients (about 990). Sequencing and analysis were restricted to the TCR beta chain. The study examined only peripheral blood because the primary lesion, thyroid tissue, could not be accessed. The small sample size was acknowledged by the authors as a limitation that may reduce accuracy. Persistent disease showed preferential use of TRBV28, TRBJ1-2 and TRBJ2-5, whereas newly diagnosed disease favored TRBV20-1 and TRBJ2-1.

This clonotype was picked up many times. What this receptor recognizes is not known. No much larger clonotype is one base removed from it; base qualities were not supplied. Relative to germline, V is 4 bases shorter and J is 5 bases shorter, with 17 bases between their ends. The CDR3 covers 15 residues, taking in both the cysteine and the phenylalanine. Here the CDR3 DNA is all that survives: 45 bases in frame from base 1. Receptor amplification or capture employed multiplex PCR. Instrument on record: Illumina HiSeq 4000. CDR3 regions were amplified by Arm-PCR with iRepertoire HTBI primers to construct TCR beta libraries. Before sequencing, the PCR products went through gel purification. Per the source publication's procedure: Gene usage analysis of CDR3 amino acid clonotypes relied on the approximately 68 TRBV and 12 to 15 TRBJ segments identified across samples. Filtered high-quality paired reads were merged into contigs using COPE and FqMerger. Contigs were aligned with BLAST to IMGT TRBV, TRBD and TRBJ reference genes, and CDR3 was defined per IMGT. Any clonotype with a frequency above 0.1% was classified as a highly expanded clone. Repertoire diversity was measured by Shannon entropy, and V-J evenness by the Gini coefficient. A clonotype was considered public if more than one individual shared it. TCRdb itself trimmed the public reads at Q25 with fastp, ran MiXCR and retained productive beta chains. CDR3 protein sequences are deduplicated, and each keeps its most common genes and DNA. V and J calls and clone size were set by TCRdb, not the authors. Here the sample has some 420,000 distinct CDR3 sequences; roughly 22% occur a single time. The ten top clones hold less than 15% of the sample.

The time point tag for this specimen amounts to: persistent/refractory GD, antithyroid drugs over 5 years with positive TRAb. For both TCR sequencing and RNA sequencing, RNA was extracted from PBMCs using TRIzol. The diagnosis of Graves' disease was made according to American Thyroid Association guidelines. Patients were recruited from an endocrinology department in Xi'an, China. From each patient, 7.5 to 10 milliliters of peripheral blood was collected into an EDTA anticoagulant tube. Ficoll Paque Plus density gradient separation was used to isolate PBMCs, and no further T cell sorting was done. An Agilent 2100 Bioanalyzer and agarose gel were used to check RNA quality, while a NanoDrop 2000 measured RNA concentration.

The sequencing here drew on peripheral blood mononuclear cells (PBMCs), taken when the disease was refractory, from a patient treated with antithyroid drugs. This receptor was obtained from a female donor with Graves disease. The V and J genes are TRBV12-3 or TRBV12-4 and TRBJ1-2; a tentative D match to TRBD1 spans 6 bases. The CDR3 here reads CASSSHKDSPYGYTF. The DNA sequence follows: TGTGCCAGCAGTTCCCATAAGGACAGCCCATATGGCTACACCTTC.